This T cell receptor beta chain was sequenced in a study of T cells after yellow fever vaccination. Turning to the study itself: Fractions of low cell number were prepared using SMART-Seq v4 Ultra Low Input.

The authors made TCR cDNA by 5'RACE template switching, adding a universal primer site and UMIs. MiXCR, applied by TCRdb to the 5' RACE reads, yields one record per CDR3 protein. The sample contains some 500,000 distinct CDR3 sequences, approximately 13% of which appear only once. Germline CDR1 and CDR2: DFQATT and SNEGSKA (reference sequence). Trimming took off 7 bases at V and 1 base at J, with 10 bases between the two ends. The CDR3 has 12 residues. This TCR derives from a man younger than 40 who received the YFV17D yellow fever vaccine. The V call is TRBV20-1, the J call TRBJ1-1; TRBD1 might be the D (5 bases). This material consisted of PBMCs, taken on the day of the yellow fever booster vaccination. CDR3 loop: CSGRGGNTEAFF. The CDR3 bases are TGCAGTGGGAGGGGAGGGAACACTGAAGCTTTCTTT.